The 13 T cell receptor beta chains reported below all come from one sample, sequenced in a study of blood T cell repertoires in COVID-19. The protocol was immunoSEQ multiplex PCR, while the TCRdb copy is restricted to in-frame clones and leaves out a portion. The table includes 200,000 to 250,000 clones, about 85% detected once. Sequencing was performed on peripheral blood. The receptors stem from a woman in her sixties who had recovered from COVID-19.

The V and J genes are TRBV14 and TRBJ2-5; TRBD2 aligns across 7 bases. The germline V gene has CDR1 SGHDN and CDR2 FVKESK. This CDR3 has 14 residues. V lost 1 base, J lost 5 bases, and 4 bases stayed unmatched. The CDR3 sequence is CASSQVAGEETQYF. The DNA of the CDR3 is TGTGCCAGCAGCCAAGTCGCGGGGGAGGAGACCCAGTACTTC.

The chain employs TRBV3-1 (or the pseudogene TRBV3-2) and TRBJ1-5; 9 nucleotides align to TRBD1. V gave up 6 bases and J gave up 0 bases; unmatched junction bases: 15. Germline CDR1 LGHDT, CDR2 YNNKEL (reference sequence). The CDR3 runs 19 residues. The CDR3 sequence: CASSRLTGGVRYSNQPQHF. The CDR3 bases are TGTGCCAGCAGTCGACTTACAGGGGGCGTAAGGTATAGCAATCAGCCCCAGCATTTT.

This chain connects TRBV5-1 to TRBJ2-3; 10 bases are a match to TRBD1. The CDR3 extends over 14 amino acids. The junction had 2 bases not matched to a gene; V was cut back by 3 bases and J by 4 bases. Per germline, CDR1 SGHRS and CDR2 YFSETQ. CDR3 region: CASSSTGGSDTQYF. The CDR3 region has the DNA TGCGCCAGCAGCTCGACAGGGGGCTCAGATACGCAGTATTTT.

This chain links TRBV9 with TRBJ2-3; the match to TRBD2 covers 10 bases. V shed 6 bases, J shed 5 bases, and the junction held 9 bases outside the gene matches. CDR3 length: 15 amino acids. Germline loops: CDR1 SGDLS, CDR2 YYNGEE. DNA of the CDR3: TGTGCCAGCACCCCCGGGCTAGCGGGGGTAGATACGCAGTATTTT. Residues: CASTPGLAGVDTQYF.

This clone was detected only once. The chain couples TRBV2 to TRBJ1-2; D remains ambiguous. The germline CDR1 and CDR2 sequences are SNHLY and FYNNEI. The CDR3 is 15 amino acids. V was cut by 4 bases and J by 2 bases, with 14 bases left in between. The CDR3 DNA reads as TGTGCCAGCAGTGCTAGGCGGGAGACGAACTATGGCTACACCTTC. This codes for CASSARRETNYGYTF.

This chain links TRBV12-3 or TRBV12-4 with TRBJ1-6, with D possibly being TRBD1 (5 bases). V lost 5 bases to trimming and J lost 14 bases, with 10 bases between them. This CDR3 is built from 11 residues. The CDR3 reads CASSLGGTLHF. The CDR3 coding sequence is TGTGCCAGCAGTCTGGGGGGGACCCTCCACTTT.

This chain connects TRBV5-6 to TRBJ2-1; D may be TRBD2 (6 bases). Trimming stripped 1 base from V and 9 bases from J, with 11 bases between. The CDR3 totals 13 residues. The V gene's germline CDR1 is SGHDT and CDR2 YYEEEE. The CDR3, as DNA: TGTGCCAGCAGCTTGCGACTAGACGGTGAGCAGTTCTTC. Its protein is CASSLRLDGEQFF.

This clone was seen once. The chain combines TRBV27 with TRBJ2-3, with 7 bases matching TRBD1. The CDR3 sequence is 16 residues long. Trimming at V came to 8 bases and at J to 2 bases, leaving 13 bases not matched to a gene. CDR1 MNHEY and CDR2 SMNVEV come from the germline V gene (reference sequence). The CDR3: CASASPRQGTTDTQYF. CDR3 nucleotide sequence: TGTGCCAGCGCCAGCCCGAGACAGGGAACCACAGATACGCAGTATTTT.

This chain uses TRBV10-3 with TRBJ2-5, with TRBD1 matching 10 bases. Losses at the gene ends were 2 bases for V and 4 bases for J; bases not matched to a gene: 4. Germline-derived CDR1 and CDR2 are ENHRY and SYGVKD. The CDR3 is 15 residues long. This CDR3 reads CAISEPGTGAETQYF. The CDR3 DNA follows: TGTGCCATCAGTGAGCCCGGGACAGGGGCAGAGACCCAGTACTTC.

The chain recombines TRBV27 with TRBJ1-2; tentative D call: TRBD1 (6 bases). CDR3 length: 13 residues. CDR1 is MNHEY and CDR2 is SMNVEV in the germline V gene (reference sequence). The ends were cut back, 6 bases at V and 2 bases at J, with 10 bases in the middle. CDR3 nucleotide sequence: TGTGCCAGCAGCATCGACAGGAACTATGGCTACACCTTC. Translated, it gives CASSIDRNYGYTF.

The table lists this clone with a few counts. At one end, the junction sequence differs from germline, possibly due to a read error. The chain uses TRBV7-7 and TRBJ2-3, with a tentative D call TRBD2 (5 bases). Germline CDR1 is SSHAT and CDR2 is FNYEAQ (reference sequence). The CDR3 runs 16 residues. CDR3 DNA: TGTGCTAGCAGCTCCGGGTTGCGGGCAAGCACAGATACGCAGTATTTT. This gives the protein CASSSGLRASTDTQYF.

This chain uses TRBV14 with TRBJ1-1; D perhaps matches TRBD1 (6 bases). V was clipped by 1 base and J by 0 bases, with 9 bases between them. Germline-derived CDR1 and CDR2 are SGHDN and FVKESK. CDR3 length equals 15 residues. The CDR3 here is CASSQGAGVNTEAFF. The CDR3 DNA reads TGTGCCAGCAGCCAAGGGGCAGGGGTGAACACTGAAGCTTTCTTT.

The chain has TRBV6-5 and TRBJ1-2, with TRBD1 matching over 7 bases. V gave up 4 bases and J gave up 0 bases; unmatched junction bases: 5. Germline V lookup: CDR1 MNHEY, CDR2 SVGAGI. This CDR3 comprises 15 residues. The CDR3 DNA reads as TGTGCCAGCAGTTTCGACAGGGCCTCTAACTATGGCTACACCTTC. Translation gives CASSFDRASNYGYTF.